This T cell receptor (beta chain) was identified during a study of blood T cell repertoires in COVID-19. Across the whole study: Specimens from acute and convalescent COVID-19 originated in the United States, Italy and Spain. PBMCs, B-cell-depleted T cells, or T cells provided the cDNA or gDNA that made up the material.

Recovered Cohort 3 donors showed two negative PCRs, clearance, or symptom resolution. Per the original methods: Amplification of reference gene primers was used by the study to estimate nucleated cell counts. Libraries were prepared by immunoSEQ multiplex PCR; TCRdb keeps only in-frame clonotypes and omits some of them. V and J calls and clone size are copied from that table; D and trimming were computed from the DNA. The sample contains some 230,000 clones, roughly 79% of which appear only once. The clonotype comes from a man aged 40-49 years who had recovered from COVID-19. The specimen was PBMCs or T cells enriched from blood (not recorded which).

The CDR3 is CASSQTGTPGDTQYF. For the CDR3, the DNA is TGCGCCAGCAGCCAAACCGGGACACCAGGGGATACGCAGTATTTT. The chain carries TRBV5-1 and TRBJ2-3; D may be TRBD1 (6 bases). V lost 4 bases and J lost 6, with 18 bases in between. The germline gives CDR1 SGHRS, CDR2 YFSETQ. The CDR3 extends over 15 amino acids.